The clone carrying this TCR beta chain was counted between two and nine times. Antigen unknown. This specimen belongs to a study of CD8 T cells in ankylosing spondylitis. Findings of the study overall: Ankylosing spondylitis blood appeared to carry a characteristic TCR beta motif of roughly 8 highly homologous variants. As reported, disease-linked clones showed significant enrichment in matched ankylosing spondylitis synovial fluid. Past studies reported some motif variants in reactive arthritis synovial fluid and blood. Those disease-linked clones were CD8+; they were also relatively rare in peripheral blood.

The CDR3 consists of 14 residues. The V gene end was trimmed by 6 bases and the J gene end by 7 bases; junction bases not matched to a gene: 7. The germline V gene has CDR1 SNHLY and CDR2 FYNNEI. Using quantitative 5'-RACE with molecular barcodes, the authors made TCR beta libraries. TCRdb ran MiXCR on the 5' RACE reads and lists one entry per CDR3 protein. The sample holds approximately 140,000 distinct CDR3 sequences, 17% seen once. The receptor's source is a male donor with ankylosing spondylitis. Specimen: blood, either unsorted or a sorted T cell fraction (not recorded which). The chain combines TRBV2 with TRBJ2-1; the match to TRBD1 covers 9 bases. The CDR3 loop is CASSVRDRANEQFF. The CDR3 DNA sequence: TGTGCCAGCAGCGTCCGGGACAGGGCAAATGAGCAGTTCTTC.